This T cell receptor beta chain was retrieved from a study of Ad26.COV2.S vaccination and SARS-CoV-2 variants. Study-level information: Dosing was one shot or two shots 56 days apart. Whole-study findings and limits: Those who received the vaccine showed greater spike-specific TCR breadth than those given placebo.

Worth noting for this clone: The antigen remains undetermined.

The table came from immunoSEQ multiplex PCR; TCRdb's copy has only in-frame clones and leaves some out. Of about 400,000 clones listed, about 83% are singletons. Treatment given: roughly 20 received Ad26.COV2.S at low or high dose, single or two shots; several received placebo; per-sample allocation not given. Sample collection was performed on day 63 after the first vaccine or placebo injection. This person who donated was an adult of 18-55 years in Boston. V dropped 8 bases and J dropped 8 bases, with 19 bases sitting between them. This CDR3 has 14 residues. CDR1 is SNHLY and CDR2 is FYNNEI in the germline V gene.

The specimen comprised peripheral blood, sampled in a trial of Ad26.COV2.S vaccine versus placebo. The source is a person between 18 and 65 years old who received the Ad26.COV2.S COVID-19 vaccine or a placebo. The chain employs TRBV2 and TRBJ2-1; D gene uncertain. CDR3: CASFRPTSVDEQFF. The CDR3, as DNA: TGTGCCAGCTTCCGCCCCACATCGGTCGATGAGCAGTTCTTC.